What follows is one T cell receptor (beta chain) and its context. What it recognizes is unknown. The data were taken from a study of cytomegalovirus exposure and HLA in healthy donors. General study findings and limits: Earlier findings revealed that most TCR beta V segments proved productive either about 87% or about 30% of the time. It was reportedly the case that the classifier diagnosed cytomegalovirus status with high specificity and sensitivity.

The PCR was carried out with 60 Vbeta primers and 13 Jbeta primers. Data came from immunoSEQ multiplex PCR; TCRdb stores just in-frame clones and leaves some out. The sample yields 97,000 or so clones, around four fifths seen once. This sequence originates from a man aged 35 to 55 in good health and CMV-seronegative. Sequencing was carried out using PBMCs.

For the CDR3, the DNA is TGTGCCAGCAGCTTATCCCCGGGGCAGGGGGCCGTTCAGCCCCAGCATTTT. Encoded protein: CASSLSPGQGAVQPQHF. This chain joins TRBV7-2 and TRBJ1-5, with TRBD1 matching over 8 bases. Germline V gene lookup returns CDR1 SGHTA and CDR2 FQGNSA. V was pared by 2 bases and J by 6 bases, with 12 bases of the junction left unmatched. The CDR3 is 17 residues long.